The source of this TCR beta chain is a study of blood T cells in healthy people across ages. Combining a sample-barcoded 5' primer with a J-beta primer mix, a second PCR ran for about 6 to 11 cycles. TCRdb passed the 5' RACE reads through MiXCR, listing each CDR3 protein once. Among over a million distinct CDR3 sequences, more than 40% were seen once, and the ten largest hold 18%. Trimming removed 1 base from V and 4 bases from J, with 8 bases in between. The CDR3 contains 14 residues. CDR1 SGHRS and CDR2 YFSETQ come from the germline V gene. Sequenced input: blood. The receptor comes from a woman aged 55 to 70 in good health. The J gene is TRBJ1-4, the V gene TRBV5-1, with D hard to call. DNA for the CDR3: TGCGCCAGCAGCTTGAGAGGTTTTAATGAAAAACTGTTTTTT. It yields the protein CASSLRGFNEKLFF.